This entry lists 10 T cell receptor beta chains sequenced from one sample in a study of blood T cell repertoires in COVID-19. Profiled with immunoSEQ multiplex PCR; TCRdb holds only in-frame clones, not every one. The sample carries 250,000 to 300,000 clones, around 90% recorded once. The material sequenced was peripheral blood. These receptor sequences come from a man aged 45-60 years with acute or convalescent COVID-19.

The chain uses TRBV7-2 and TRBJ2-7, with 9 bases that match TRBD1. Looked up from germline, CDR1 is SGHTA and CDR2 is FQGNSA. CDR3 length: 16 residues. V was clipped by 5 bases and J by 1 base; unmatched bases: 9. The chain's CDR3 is CASSIPRTGVSYEQYF. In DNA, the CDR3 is TGTGCCAGCAGCATACCGAGGACAGGGGTTTCCTACGAGCAGTACTTC.

This CDR3 is CASSLGGNPEAFF. In nucleotides, the CDR3 is TGTGCCAGCAGCTTAGGGGGTAACCCTGAAGCTTTCTTT. This chain connects TRBV5-5 to TRBJ1-1, with TRBD1 as a possible D gene (6 bases). Germline CDR1 reads SGHKS; CDR2 reads YYEKEE (reference sequence). This CDR3 is built from 13 residues. Deletions cut 2 bases from V and 6 bases from J, with 11 bases between.

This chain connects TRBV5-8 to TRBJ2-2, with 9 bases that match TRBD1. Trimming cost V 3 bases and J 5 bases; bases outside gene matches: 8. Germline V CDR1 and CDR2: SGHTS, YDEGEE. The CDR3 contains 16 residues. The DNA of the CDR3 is TGTGCCAGCAGCTGGTGGGGGACAGGGAGGACCGGGGAGCTGTTTTTT. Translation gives CASSWWGTGRTGELFF.

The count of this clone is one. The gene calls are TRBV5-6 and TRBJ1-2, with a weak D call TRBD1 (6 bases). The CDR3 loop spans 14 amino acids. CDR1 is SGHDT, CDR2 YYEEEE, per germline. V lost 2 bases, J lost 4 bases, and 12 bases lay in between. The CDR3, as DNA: TGTGCCAGCAGCTTAGATAGGGGGTTCTATGGCTACACCTTC. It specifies CASSLDRGFYGYTF.

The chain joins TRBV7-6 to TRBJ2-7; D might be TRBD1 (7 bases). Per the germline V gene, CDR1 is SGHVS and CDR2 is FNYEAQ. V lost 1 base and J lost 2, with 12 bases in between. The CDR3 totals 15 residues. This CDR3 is CASSLETGRPYEQYF. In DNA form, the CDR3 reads TGTGCCAGCAGCTTAGAGACAGGGAGGCCCTACGAGCAGTACTTC.

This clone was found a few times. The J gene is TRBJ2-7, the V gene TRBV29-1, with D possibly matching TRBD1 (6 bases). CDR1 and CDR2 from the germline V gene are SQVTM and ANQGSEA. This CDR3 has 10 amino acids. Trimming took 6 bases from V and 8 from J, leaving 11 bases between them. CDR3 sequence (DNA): TGCAGCGTCCTGGACAGTCAGCAGTACTTC. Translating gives CSVLDSQQYF.

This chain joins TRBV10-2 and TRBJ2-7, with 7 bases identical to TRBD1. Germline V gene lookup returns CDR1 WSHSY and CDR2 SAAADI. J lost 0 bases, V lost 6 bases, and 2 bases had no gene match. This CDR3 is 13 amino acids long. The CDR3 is CASRTGNSYEQYF. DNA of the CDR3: TGCGCCAGCAGGACAGGGAACTCCTACGAGCAGTACTTC.

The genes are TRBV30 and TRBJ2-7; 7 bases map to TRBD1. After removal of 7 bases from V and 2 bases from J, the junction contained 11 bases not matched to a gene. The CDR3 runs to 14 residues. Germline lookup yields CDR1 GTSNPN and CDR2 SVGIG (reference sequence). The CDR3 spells CAFSRQGPPYEQYF. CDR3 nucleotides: TGTGCCTTCTCCAGACAGGGACCCCCCTACGAGCAGTACTTC.

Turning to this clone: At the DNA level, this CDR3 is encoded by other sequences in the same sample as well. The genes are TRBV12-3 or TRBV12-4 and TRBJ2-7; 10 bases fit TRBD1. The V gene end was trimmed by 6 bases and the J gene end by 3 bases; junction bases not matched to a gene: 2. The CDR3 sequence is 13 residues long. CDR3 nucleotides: TGTGCCAGCAGGAGGACAGGGGGCTACGAGCAGTACTTC. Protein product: CASRRTGGYEQYF.

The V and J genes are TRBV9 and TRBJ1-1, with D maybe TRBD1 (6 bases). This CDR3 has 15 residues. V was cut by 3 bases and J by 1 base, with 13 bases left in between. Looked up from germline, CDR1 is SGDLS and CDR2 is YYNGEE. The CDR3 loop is CASSAAQGWNTEAFF. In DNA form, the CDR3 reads TGTGCCAGCAGCGCTGCACAGGGATGGAACACTGAAGCTTTCTTT.